The clone carrying this T cell receptor (beta chain) was counted a few times. Its antigen is undetermined. V was pared by 5 bases and J by 4 bases, with 6 bases of the junction left unmatched. The germline gives CDR1 SEHNR, CDR2 FQNEAQ (reference sequence). This CDR3 has 15 amino acids. This specimen comes from a study of T cell repertoires in cytomegalovirus infection. Study conclusions and caveats: Individuals carrying CMV plus the relevant HLA were identified by cumulative frequency of public TCR beta families. In two of eight donors, the top clonotype was HLA-C-restricted CMV-specific.

TCRdb reprocessed the reads with MiXCR, giving one entry per CDR3 protein. The data hold 85,000 to 130,000 distinct CDR3 sequences, with less than 25% observed a single time. This sequence originates from a human donor in good health (CMV status not recorded). Some clones in this sample may be carry-over from other donors' samples. The chain carries TRBV7-9 and TRBJ2-7; 12 positions match TRBD2. Sequencing was done on a sample of CD8+ T cells from PBMCs. CDR3 coding DNA: TGTGCCAGCAGCATCCGGACTAGCGGGGTGTACGAGCAGTACTTC. This gives the protein CASSIRTSGVYEQYF.